This TCR beta chain is drawn from a study of response to subunit inactivated influenza vaccine. Details on this clonotype: Its target is not known.

Study outcomes and limitations: Each seasonal influenza vaccination, the authors suggested, recruits few new T cells.

The V and J ends lost 0 bases and 4 bases respectively, with 6 bases between them. The germline gives CDR1 LGHNA, CDR2 YSLEER. The CDR3 consists of 14 residues. In TCRdb, the RT-PCR reads were re-called with MiXCR into one record per CDR3 protein. Of about 650,000 distinct CDR3 sequences listed, 15% to 17% were seen once; the top ten hold around a tenth. This chain joins TRBV4-3 and TRBJ2-2; D unresolved. This clonotype was obtained from a man aged 45-60 years who received an inactivated influenza vaccine. This specimen consisted of PBMCs from blood, obtained 11 to 12 days after vaccination. The chain's CDR3 is CASSQDSRTGELFF. CDR3 sequence (DNA): TGCGCCAGCAGCCAAGATTCCCGCACCGGGGAGCTGTTTTTT.